Presented here are 22 T cell receptor beta chains from one specimen sequenced in a study of T cell repertoires in cytomegalovirus infection. In TCRdb, the reads were re-called with MiXCR into one record per CDR3 protein. This table has fewer than 300,000 distinct CDR3 sequences, about a quarter appearing once. Sequencing input: PBMCs. The receptors shown here come from a human donor in good health (CMV status not recorded). Some clones in this sample may be carry-over from other donors' samples.

This clonotype came up a few times. This rearrangement joins TRBV19 to TRBJ2-2; D gene ambiguous. Trimming took 7 bases from V and 6 from J, leaving 15 bases between them. The V gene's germline CDR1 is LNHDA and CDR2 SQIVND (reference sequence). There are 14 residues in the CDR3. This CDR3 reads CASTRPSDAGELFF. The CDR3 DNA follows: TGTGCCAGTACCCGGCCTTCTGACGCCGGGGAGCTGTTTTTT.

The chain links TRBV6-2 or TRBV6-3 to TRBJ2-1; 9 bases align to TRBD2. CDR3 length: 17 amino acids. V shed 6 bases and J 5 bases; nucleotides not matched to a gene: 14. Per germline, CDR1 MNHEY and CDR2 SVGEGT. Here the CDR3 reads CASSPMVLAGRNNEQFF. For the CDR3, the DNA is TGTGCCAGCAGCCCGATGGTTCTAGCGGGGAGGAACAATGAGCAGTTCTTC.

Ten or more counts support this clonotype. The chain has TRBV7-9 and TRBJ1-6; D is possibly TRBD1 (6 bases). This CDR3 has 13 residues. Trimming removed 5 bases from V and 15 bases from J, with 17 bases in between. Germline V CDR1 and CDR2: SEHNR, FQNEAQ (reference sequence). CDR3: CASSPAGGHDLHF. DNA of the CDR3: TGTGCCAGCAGCCCCGCCGGGGGGCATGACCTCCACTTT. Using reference TRBV7-9 and TRBJ1-6 for the parts outside the CDR3, the full variable domain is DTGVSQNPRHKITKRGQNVTFRCDPISEHNRLYWYRQTLGQGPEFLTYFQNEAQLEKSRLLSDRFSAERPKGSFSTLEIQRTEQGDSAMYLCASSPAGGHDLHFGNGTRLTVT.

This clonotype was counted a few times. The chain links TRBV15 to TRBJ2-1; TRBD2 agrees at 10 bases. With V trimmed by 0 bases and J by 9 bases, 5 bases remained unmatched. The CDR3 runs 15 residues. Germline values: CDR1 LNHNV, CDR2 YYDKDF (reference sequence). The CDR3 spells CATSRDRSGGAEQFF. CDR3 DNA: TGTGCCACCAGCAGAGATCGGAGCGGGGGGGCTGAGCAGTTCTTC.

The CDR3 loop is CSVDSQDYNEQFF. The CDR3 region has the DNA TGCAGCGTTGACAGCCAGGATTACAATGAGCAGTTCTTC. The chain employs TRBV29-1 and TRBJ2-1; D is undetermined. The CDR3 totals 13 residues. The germline CDR1 and CDR2 sequences are SQVTM and ANQGSEA. The V end was cut by 3 bases, the J end by 4 bases, with 10 bases between.

This chain connects TRBV2 to TRBJ1-2; the match to TRBD1 covers 7 bases. The CDR3 totals 15 residues. V lost 2 bases, J lost 3 bases, and 6 bases stayed unmatched. Germline V gene sequence: CDR1 SNHLY, CDR2 FYNNEI. CDR3: CASSERGGQYYGYTF. In nucleotides, the CDR3 is TGTGCCAGCAGTGAAAGGGGGGGACAGTACTATGGCTACACCTTC.

This clonotype has only one observation. The chain recombines TRBV2 with TRBJ2-3; D is undetermined. The CDR3 length is 15 residues. From germline, CDR1 is SNHLY and CDR2 FYNNEI. V was shortened by 5 bases and J by 13 bases, with 25 bases between the two germline ends. CDR3 in amino acids: CASSTPETGEELEYF. The DNA for the CDR3 is TGTGCCAGCAGTACCCCGGAAACTGGCGAGGAATTGGAGTATTTT.

This clonotype was counted a few times. This chain uses TRBV29-1 with TRBJ2-5; 7 bases align to TRBD1. CDR1 is SQVTM, CDR2 ANQGSEA, per germline. The CDR3 has 15 amino acids. Trimming took 6 bases from V and 3 from J; bases not matched to a gene: 13. CDR3 DNA sequence: TGCAGCGTCGCTAAAAGGTCGGACAGGAAAGAGACCCAGTACTTC. Its protein is CSVAKRSDRKETQYF.

In its sample, this clonotype was seen a few times. The chain recombines TRBV11-2 with TRBJ2-3; 11 bases are shared with TRBD2. J was trimmed by 0 bases and V by 0 bases; bases with no gene match: 14. CDR3 size: 21 residues. CDR1 is SGHAT and CDR2 is FQNNGV in the germline V gene. CDR3 loop: CASSLDASGGFYKSSTDTQYF. CDR3 nucleotide sequence: TGTGCCAGCAGCTTAGACGCTAGCGGGGGGTTTTACAAATCTAGCACAGATACGCAGTATTTT.

This clonotype was seen a handful of times. The rearrangement links TRBV15 to TRBJ1-6; D unclear. Germline V lookup: CDR1 LNHNV, CDR2 YYDKDF (reference sequence). V was trimmed by 3 bases and J by 8 bases, leaving 14 bases between them. This CDR3 comprises 15 residues. The CDR3 DNA sequence: TGTGCCACCAGCAGGTACCCCACGGGAGATTCACCCCTCCACTTT. As protein: CATSRYPTGDSPLHF. The full variable domain, with the rest looked up from reference TRBV15 and TRBJ1-6, is DAMVIQNPRYQVTQFGKPVTLSCSQTLNHNVMYWYQQKSSQAPKLLFHYYDKDFNNEADTPDNFQSRRPNTSFCFLDIRSPGLGDTAMYLCATSRYPTGDSPLHFGNGTRLTVT.

This clonotype has at least ten counts. This chain joins TRBV7-6 and TRBJ2-7; TRBD1 aligns across 10 bases. Germline CDR1 reads SGHVS; CDR2 reads FNYEAQ. The CDR3 loop spans 13 amino acids. The V segment lost 9 bases and the J segment 6 bases; nucleotides outside the gene matches: 8. This CDR3 reads CASSPGQGFEQYF. CDR3 sequence (DNA): TGTGCCAGTTCGCCGGGACAGGGGTTCGAGCAGTACTTC.

This clonotype appeared a few times. The chain recombines TRBV15 with TRBJ1-1; a weak D match, TRBD1 (5 bases). This CDR3 comprises 11 residues. Looked up from germline, CDR1 is LNHNV and CDR2 is YYDKDF (reference sequence). Trimming shortened V by 2 bases and J by 11 bases, and 9 bases separated the two germline ends. This chain's CDR3 is CATSRPGKAFF. The DNA of the CDR3 is TGTGCCACCAGCAGACCAGGGAAGGCTTTCTTT. Looking up the rest from reference TRBV15 and TRBJ1-1 gives the full variable domain: DAMVIQNPRYQVTQFGKPVTLSCSQTLNHNVMYWYQQKSSQAPKLLFHYYDKDFNNEADTPDNFQSRRPNTSFCFLDIRSPGLGDTAMYLCATSRPGKAFFGQGTRLTVV.

The table lists this clonotype with a few counts. The chain has TRBV6-1 and TRBJ1-6; D remains ambiguous. Germline values: CDR1 MNHNS, CDR2 SASEGT. V dropped 0 bases and J dropped 9 bases, with 15 bases sitting between them. The CDR3 contains 16 residues. This CDR3 is CASSEAVRVIGSPLHF. Here the CDR3 DNA reads TGTGCCAGCAGTGAAGCGGTTCGGGTAATTGGTTCACCCCTCCACTTT.

The chain is built from TRBV29-1 and TRBJ2-2; D might be TRBD1 (5 bases). V dropped 4 bases and J dropped 8 bases, with 17 bases sitting between them. This CDR3 has 14 residues. CDR1 is SQVTM, CDR2 ANQGSEA, per germline. The CDR3 DNA sequence: TGCAGCGTTGGCGGCAGGGTAGGCTCTGGGGAGCTGTTTTTT. Translated, it gives CSVGGRVGSGELFF.

Only a few counts were recorded for this clonotype. The V and J genes are TRBV28 and TRBJ2-1; D possibly corresponds to TRBD2 (6 bases). This CDR3 region has 16 residues. The V end lost 4 bases, the J end lost 2 bases, and 15 bases lay between the germline ends. The germline CDR1 and CDR2 sequences are MDHEN and SYDVKM. The CDR3 nucleotides are TGTGCCAGCAGTTCCCCGGGACTTGATCCCTACAATGAGCAGTTCTTC. It specifies CASSSPGLDPYNEQFF.

J is TRBJ2-7 and V is TRBV29-1, with 7 bases fitting TRBD1. From germline, CDR1 is SQVTM and CDR2 ANQGSEA. V lost 7 bases, J lost 4 bases, and 7 bases stayed unmatched. The CDR3 runs to 12 residues. The CDR3 reads CSAKTGPYEQYF. CDR3 sequence (DNA): TGCAGCGCTAAGACAGGGCCTTACGAGCAGTACTTC.

The CDR3 region has the DNA TGTGCCAGCAGCGGCAGGGGGCTTGAGGACATTCAGTACTTC. It specifies CASSGRGLEDIQYF. The rearrangement links TRBV5-6 to TRBJ2-4; 8 bases fit TRBD1. CDR1 is SGHDT and CDR2 is YYEEEE in the germline V gene. CDR3 size: 14 residues. The V segment lost 4 bases and the J segment 8 bases; nucleotides outside the gene matches: 8.

CDR3 region: CASSPYRGLSTDTQYF. DNA for the CDR3: TGTGCCAGCAGTCCTTACAGGGGACTTAGCACAGATACGCAGTATTTT. V is TRBV27 and J is TRBJ2-3, with a weak D call TRBD1 (7 bases). The CDR3 consists of 16 residues. V lost 5 bases and J 0 bases, leaving 15 bases between the germline ends. Per germline, CDR1 MNHEY and CDR2 SMNVEV (reference sequence).

The V and J genes are TRBV15 and TRBJ2-3; a possible D gene is TRBD1 (5 bases). The CDR3 has 12 residues. The V gene's germline CDR1 is LNHNV and CDR2 YYDKDF (reference sequence). V lost 3 bases and J 7 bases, leaving 8 bases between the germline ends. The CDR3 DNA is TGTGCCACCAGCAGGGACACGAATACGCAGTATTTT. Encoded protein: CATSRDTNTQYF.

In its sample, this clonotype was seen a few times. This rearrangement joins TRBV28 to TRBJ2-1; unclear D gene. V was shortened by 7 bases and J by 2 bases, with 12 bases between the two germline ends. CDR1 and CDR2 from the germline V gene are MDHEN and SYDVKM. This CDR3 spans 14 amino acids. CDR3 amino acids: CASKARVTYNEQFF. The CDR3 DNA follows: TGTGCCAGCAAAGCGAGAGTCACCTACAATGAGCAGTTCTTC.

In nucleotides, the CDR3 is TGTGCCAGCAGCGCCCTTTTGACCGGGGCAGATACGCAGTATTTT. This codes for CASSALLTGADTQYF. This chain joins TRBV25-1 and TRBJ2-3; TRBD2 might be the D (5 bases). V was trimmed by 6 bases and J by 4 bases, leaving 17 bases between them. The CDR3 is 15 residues long. Germline V gene data show CDR1 as MGHDK and CDR2 as SYGVNS.

This clonotype was observed a handful of times. The chain combines TRBV12-3 or TRBV12-4 with TRBJ2-7, with a tentative D call TRBD2 (6 bases). The CDR3 consists of 14 residues. V was shortened by 8 bases and J by 4 bases, with 18 bases between the two germline ends. This CDR3 is CASANSGGDYEQYF. The CDR3 nucleotides are TGTGCCAGCGCAAATAGCGGAGGGGATTACGAGCAGTACTTC.